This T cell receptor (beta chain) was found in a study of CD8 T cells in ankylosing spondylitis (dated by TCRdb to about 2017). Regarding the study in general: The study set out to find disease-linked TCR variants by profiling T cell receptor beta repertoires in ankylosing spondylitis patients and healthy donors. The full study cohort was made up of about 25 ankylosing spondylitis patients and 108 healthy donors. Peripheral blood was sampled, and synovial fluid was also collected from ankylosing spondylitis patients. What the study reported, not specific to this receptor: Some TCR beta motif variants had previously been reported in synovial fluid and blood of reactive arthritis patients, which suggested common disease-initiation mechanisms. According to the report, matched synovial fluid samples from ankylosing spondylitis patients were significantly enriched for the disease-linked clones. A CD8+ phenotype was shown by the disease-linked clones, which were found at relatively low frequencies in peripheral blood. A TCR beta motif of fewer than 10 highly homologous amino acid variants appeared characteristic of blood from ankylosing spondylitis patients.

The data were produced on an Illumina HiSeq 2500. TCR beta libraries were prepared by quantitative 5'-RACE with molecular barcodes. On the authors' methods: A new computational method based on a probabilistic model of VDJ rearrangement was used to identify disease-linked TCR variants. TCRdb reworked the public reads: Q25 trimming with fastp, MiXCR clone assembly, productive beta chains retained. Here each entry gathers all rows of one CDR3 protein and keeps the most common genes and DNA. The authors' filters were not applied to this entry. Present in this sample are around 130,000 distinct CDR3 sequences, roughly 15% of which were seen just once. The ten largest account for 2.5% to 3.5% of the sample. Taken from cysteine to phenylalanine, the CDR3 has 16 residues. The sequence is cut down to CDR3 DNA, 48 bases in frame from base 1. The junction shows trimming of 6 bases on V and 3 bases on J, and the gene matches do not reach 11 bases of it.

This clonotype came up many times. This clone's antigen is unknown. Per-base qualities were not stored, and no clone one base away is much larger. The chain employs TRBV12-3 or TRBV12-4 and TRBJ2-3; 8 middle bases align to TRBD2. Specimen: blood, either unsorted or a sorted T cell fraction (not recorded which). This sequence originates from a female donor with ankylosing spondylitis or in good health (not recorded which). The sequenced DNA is TGTGCCAGCAGATCAGTGGCGGGGGGCAAGACAGATACGCAGTATTTT. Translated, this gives CASRSVAGGKTDTQYF.